This is a list of T cell receptor beta chains from one sample in a study of CD8+ T cells in alopecia areata. Only in-frame clones appear in the TCRdb table, and some are missing; sequencing was by immunoSEQ multiplex PCR. This sample has about 5,000 clones, with 60% to 70% found just once. The material was skin, obtained at week 0. These receptors all come from a human donor with alopecia areata. CDR3s include the opening cysteine and the closing phenylalanine or tryptophan. A D gene is named only where the DNA matches it firmly. Clone size is given for some rows only: seen once, a few or many times, or a class if the clone is expanded.

v_call	d_call	cdr3_length	clone_size	j_call	cdr3_aa	cdr3_nt
TRBV5-5	NA	17	few	TRBJ2-1	CASSLEGGGSSYNEQFF	TGTGCCAGCAGCTTGGAGGGAGGGGGAAGCTCCTACAATGAGCAGTTCTTC
TRBV5-5	NA	18	NA	TRBJ2-3	CASSPGVGGFGSTDTQYF	TGTGCCAGCAGCCCGGGGGTCGGCGGGTTTGGTAGCACAGATACGCAGTATTTT
TRBV2	NA	11	NA	TRBJ2-1	CASSGDNEQFF	TGTGCCAGCAGTGGCGACAATGAGCAGTTCTTC
TRBV7-9	NA	13	NA	TRBJ1-4	CASSLTAREKLFF	TGTGCCAGCAGCTTAACAGCTAGGGAAAAACTGTTTTTT
TRBV6-5	TRBD1	14	few	TRBJ2-1	CASSYGTGTMEQFF	TGTGCCAGCAGTTACGGGACAGGGACGATGGAGCAGTTCTTC
TRBV30	NA	11	NA	TRBJ2-4	CAWMTRGIQYF	TGTGCCTGGATGACTCGTGGCATTCAGTACTTC
TRBV6-5	NA	15	NA	TRBJ2-5	CASRQNTGFLETQYF	TGTGCCAGCAGGCAAAATACAGGGTTTTTAGAGACCCAGTACTTC
TRBV7-2	NA	14	NA	TRBJ2-3	CASSDERAGKTQYF	TGTGCCAGCAGCGACGAGAGGGCAGGCAAGACGCAGTATTTT
TRBV29-1	NA	15	few	TRBJ2-3	CSVEPTGIGTDTQYF	TGCAGCGTCGAACCAACAGGGATCGGCACAGATACGCAGTATTTT
TRBV19	TRBD1	14	NA	TRBJ1-2	CASSTRQGAEGYTF	TGTGCCAGTAGTACCCGGCAGGGGGCTGAAGGCTACACCTTC
TRBV5-1	TRBD2	17	NA	TRBJ2-3	CASSLPSPGGAGDTQYF	TGCGCCAGCAGCTTGCCCTCCCCCGGGGGGGCCGGAGATACGCAGTATTTT
TRBV6-5	NA	14	NA	TRBJ1-5	CASSEKGYSQPQHF	TGTGCCAGCAGTGAAAAGGGATACAGTCAGCCCCAGCATTTT
TRBV6-6	NA	15	NA	TRBJ2-4	CASSYLTGAKNIQYF	TGTGCCAGCAGTTACCTCACAGGGGCCAAAAACATTCAGTACTTC
TRBV6-5	NA	13	NA	TRBJ1-1	CASRGQMNTEAFF	TGTGCCAGCAGAGGACAGATGAACACTGAAGCTTTCTTT
TRBV4-1	TRBD1	15	few	TRBJ1-5	CASSTRTGRNQPQHF	TGCGCCAGCAGCACGCGGACAGGGCGAAATCAGCCCCAGCATTTT
TRBV5-1	TRBD1	16	NA	TRBJ1-1	CASSLRQGPENTEAFF	TGCGCCAGCAGCTTGCGACAGGGACCGGAGAACACTGAAGCTTTCTTT
TRBV14	NA	14	few	TRBJ2-3	CASGQSRSTDTQYF	TGTGCCAGCGGCCAAAGCAGGAGCACAGATACGCAGTATTTT
TRBV12-5	TRBD2	15	NA	TRBJ2-5	CASGLVFGGAGTQYF	TGTGCTAGTGGTTTGGTATTCGGGGGGGCAGGGACCCAGTACTTC
TRBV4-2	TRBD1	15	few	TRBJ2-3	CASSHGTGGTDTQYF	TGTGCCAGCAGCCATGGGACAGGGGGGACAGATACGCAGTATTTT
TRBV5-6	NA	14	NA	TRBJ2-7	CASSPDGRFYEQYF	TGTGCCAGCAGCCCCGACGGACGTTTCTACGAGCAGTACTTC
TRBV7-8	TRBD1	15	NA	TRBJ2-7	CASSTAGQGIYEQYF	TGTGCCAGCAGCACCGCGGGACAGGGGATTTACGAGCAGTACTTC
TRBV6-5	NA	14	NA	TRBJ2-4	CASSAGFTKNIQYF	TGTGCCAGCAGTGCGGGGTTCACCAAAAACATTCAGTACTTC